This T cell receptor beta chain was observed in a study of T cells of healthy individuals. Germline assignment: CDR1 MDHEN and CDR2 SYDVKM. CDR3 size: 15 residues. Trimming removed 2 bases from V and 2 bases from J, with 12 bases in between. This clonotype has only a few counts. TCRdb called the 5' RACE reads again in MiXCR, with one record for every CDR3 protein. The repertoire consists of nearly 100,000 distinct CDR3 sequences, with roughly 18% occurring once and the leading ten covering over 5%. The sequence came from a human donor in good health. V usage is TRBV28 and J usage is TRBJ1-1, with D possibly being TRBD1 (6 bases). The DNA of the CDR3 is TGTGCCAGCAGTTTACTGAGGACAGTCAACACTGAAGCTTTCTTT. This codes for CASSLLRTVNTEAFF.